This T cell receptor (beta chain) was obtained from a study of identical twins. V dropped 0 bases and J dropped 5 bases, with 14 bases sitting between them. This CDR3 is 16 amino acids long. Germline V gives CDR1 MGHRA, CDR2 YSYEKL. Template switching added a universal primer site; cDNA carried unique molecular identifiers. MiXCR was run by TCRdb on the 5' RACE reads, yielding one entry per CDR3 protein. The data hold about 900,000 distinct CDR3 sequences, with 9% to 15% observed a single time. This clonotype has more than one count but fewer than ten. Its specificity is unknown. Overall study findings and caveats: Memory repertoires lacked the insertion deficit that abundant cord blood beta clonotypes showed. Out-of-frame alpha sequences common to twins exhibited a surplus of low generation probability.

Separately, the same data were catalogued under a study of yellow fever vaccine responses in identical twins.

Sequencing was performed on PBMCs. This sequence originates from a woman aged 18-29 years in good health. The V and J genes are TRBV4-1 and TRBJ2-1; perhaps TRBD1 as D (6 bases). CDR3 protein: CASSQDGRGGNNEQFF. CDR3 DNA sequence: TGCGCCAGCAGCCAAGATGGCAGGGGTGGTAACAATGAGCAGTTCTTC.